The present TCR beta chain was sequenced within a study of blood T cells in healthy people across ages. A J-beta primer mix and a sample-barcoded 5' primer were used in a second PCR of roughly 6 to 11 cycles. TCRdb analysed the 5' RACE reads with MiXCR anew, one entry per CDR3 protein. The table has approximately 2,000,000 distinct CDR3 sequences, 35% to 50% seen once. The CDR3 sequence is 15 residues long. The germline V gene encodes CDR1 MNHEY and CDR2 SMNVEV (reference sequence). Trimming stripped 5 bases from V and 2 bases from J, with 13 bases between. Sample: blood. The clonotype comes from a human donor in good health. V gene TRBV27 combines with J gene TRBJ2-1; no clear D. In DNA, the CDR3 is TGTGCCAGCAGTCTCACCTCATTCCCCTACAATGAGCAGTTCTTC. Its translation: CASSLTSFPYNEQFF.